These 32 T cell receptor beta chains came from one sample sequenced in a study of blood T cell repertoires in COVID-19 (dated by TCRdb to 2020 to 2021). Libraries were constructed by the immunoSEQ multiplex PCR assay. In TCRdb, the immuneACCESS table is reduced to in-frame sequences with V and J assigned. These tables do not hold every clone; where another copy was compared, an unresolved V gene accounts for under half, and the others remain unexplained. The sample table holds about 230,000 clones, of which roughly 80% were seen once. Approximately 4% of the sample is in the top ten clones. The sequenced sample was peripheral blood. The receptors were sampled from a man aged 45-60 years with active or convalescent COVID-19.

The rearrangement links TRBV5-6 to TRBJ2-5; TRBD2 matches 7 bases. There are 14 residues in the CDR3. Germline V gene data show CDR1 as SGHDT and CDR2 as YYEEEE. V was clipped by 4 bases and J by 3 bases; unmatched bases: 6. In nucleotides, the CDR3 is TGTGCCAGCAGCGGGAGAGGGACTAAAGAGACCCAGTACTTC. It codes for CASSGRGTKETQYF.

CDR3 residues: CASSKDRVTGELFF. The DNA of the CDR3 is TGTGCCAGCAGTAAGGACAGGGTCACCGGGGAGCTGTTTTTT. This chain joins TRBV6-5 and TRBJ2-2; 8 nucleotides match TRBD1. V lost 5 bases to trimming and J lost 4 bases; unmatched junction nucleotides: 3. Per germline, CDR1 MNHEY and CDR2 SVGAGI. This CDR3 spans 14 amino acids.

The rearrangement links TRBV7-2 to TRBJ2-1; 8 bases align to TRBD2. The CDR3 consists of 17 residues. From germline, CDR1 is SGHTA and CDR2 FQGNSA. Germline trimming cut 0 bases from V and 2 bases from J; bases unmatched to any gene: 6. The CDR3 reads CASSLAGGATAYNEQFF. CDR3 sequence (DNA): TGTGCCAGCAGCTTAGCCGGGGGGGCTACGGCCTACAATGAGCAGTTCTTC.

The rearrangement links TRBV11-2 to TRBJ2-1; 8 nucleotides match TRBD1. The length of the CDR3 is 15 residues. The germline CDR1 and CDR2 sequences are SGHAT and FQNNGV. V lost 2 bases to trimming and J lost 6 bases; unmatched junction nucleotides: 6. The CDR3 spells CASSLQGARFNEQFF. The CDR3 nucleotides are TGTGCCAGCAGCTTACAGGGGGCGAGGTTCAATGAGCAGTTCTTC.

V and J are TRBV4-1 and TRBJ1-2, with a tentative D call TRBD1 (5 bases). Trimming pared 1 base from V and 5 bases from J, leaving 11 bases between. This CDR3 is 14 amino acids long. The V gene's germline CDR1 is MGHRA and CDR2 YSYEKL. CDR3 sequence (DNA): TGCGCCAGCAGCCAAGGAGCGGGACCATATGGCTACACCTTC. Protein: CASSQGAGPYGYTF.

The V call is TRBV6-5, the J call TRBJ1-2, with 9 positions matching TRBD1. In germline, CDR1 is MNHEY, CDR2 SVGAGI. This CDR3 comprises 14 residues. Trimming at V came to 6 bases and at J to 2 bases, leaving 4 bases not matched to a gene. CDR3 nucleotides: TGTGCCAGCAGGAGGGGACAGGGAAACTATGGCTACACCTTC. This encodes CASRRGQGNYGYTF.

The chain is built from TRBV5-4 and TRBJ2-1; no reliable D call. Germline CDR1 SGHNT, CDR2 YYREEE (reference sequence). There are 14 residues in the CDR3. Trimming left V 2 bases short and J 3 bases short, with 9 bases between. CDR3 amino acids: CASSFPPVYNEQFF. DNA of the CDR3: TGTGCCAGCAGCTTTCCCCCCGTCTACAATGAGCAGTTCTTC. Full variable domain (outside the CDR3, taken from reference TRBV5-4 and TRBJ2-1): ETGVTQSPTHLIKTRGQQVTLRCSSQSGHNTVSWYQQALGQGPQFIFQYYREEENGRGNFPPRFSGLQFPNYSSELNVNALELDDSALYLCASSFPPVYNEQFFGPGTRLTVL.

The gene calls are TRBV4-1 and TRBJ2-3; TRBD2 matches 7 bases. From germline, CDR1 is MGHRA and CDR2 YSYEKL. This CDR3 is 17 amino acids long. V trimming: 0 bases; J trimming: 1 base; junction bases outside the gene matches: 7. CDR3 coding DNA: TGCGCCAGCAGCCAAGACGGTGGCGGGAGTGGCACAGATACGCAGTATTTT. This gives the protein CASSQDGGGSGTDTQYF.

The CDR3 DNA is TGTGCCAGCAGCTTAGGTCGGGATTGGGGTGAGCAGTTCTTC. It translates to CASSLGRDWGEQFF. The genes are TRBV7-2 and TRBJ2-1, with D possibly being TRBD2 (5 bases). CDR3 size: 14 residues. V lost 1 base to trimming and J lost 9 bases, with 13 bases between them. Looked up from germline, CDR1 is SGHTA and CDR2 is FQGNSA.

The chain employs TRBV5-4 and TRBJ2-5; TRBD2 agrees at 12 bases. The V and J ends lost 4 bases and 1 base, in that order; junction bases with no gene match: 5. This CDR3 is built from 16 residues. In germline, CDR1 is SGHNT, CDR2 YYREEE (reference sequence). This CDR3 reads CASSLKLAGGQETQYF. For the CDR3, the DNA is TGTGCCAGCAGCCTAAAACTAGCGGGGGGCCAAGAGACCCAGTACTTC.

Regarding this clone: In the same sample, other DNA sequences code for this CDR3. CDR3 region: CSVVQGGNEQFF. The CDR3 nucleotides are TGCAGCGTTGTCCAGGGGGGCAATGAGCAGTTCTTC. V usage is TRBV29-1 and J usage is TRBJ2-1; D possibly corresponds to TRBD1 (7 bases). CDR1 and CDR2 (germline): SQVTM, ANQGSEA. V was cut by 4 bases and J by 6 bases, with 10 bases left in between. This CDR3 comprises 12 residues.

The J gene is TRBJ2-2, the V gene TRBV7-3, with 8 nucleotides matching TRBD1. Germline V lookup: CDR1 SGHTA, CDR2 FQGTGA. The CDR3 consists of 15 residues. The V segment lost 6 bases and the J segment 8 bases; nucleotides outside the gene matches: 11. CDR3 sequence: CASRLDRDPAGELFF. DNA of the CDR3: TGTGCCAGCAGATTGGACAGGGACCCGGCTGGGGAGCTGTTTTTT.

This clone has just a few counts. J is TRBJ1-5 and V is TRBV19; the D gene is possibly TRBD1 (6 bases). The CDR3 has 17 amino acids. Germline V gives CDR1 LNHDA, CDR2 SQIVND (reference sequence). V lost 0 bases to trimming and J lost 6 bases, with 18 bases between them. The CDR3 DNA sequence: TGTGCCAGTAGTATAGACTCCGGGGTCAGGGGCGGTCAGCCCCAGCATTTT. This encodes CASSIDSGVRGGQPQHF.

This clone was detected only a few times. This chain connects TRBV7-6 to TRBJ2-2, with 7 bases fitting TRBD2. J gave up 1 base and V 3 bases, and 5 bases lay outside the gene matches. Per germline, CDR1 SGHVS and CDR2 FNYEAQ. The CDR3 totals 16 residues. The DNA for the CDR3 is TGTGCCAGCAGCTTCCCTAGCGGACGGAACACCGGGGAGCTGTTTTTT. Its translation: CASSFPSGRNTGELFF.

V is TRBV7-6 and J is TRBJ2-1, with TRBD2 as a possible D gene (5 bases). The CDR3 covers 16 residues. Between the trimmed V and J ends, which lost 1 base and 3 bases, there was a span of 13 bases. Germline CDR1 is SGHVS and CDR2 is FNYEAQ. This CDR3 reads CASSLGGPAVYNEQFF. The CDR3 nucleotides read TGTGCCAGCAGCTTAGGGGGTCCAGCGGTCTACAATGAGCAGTTCTTC. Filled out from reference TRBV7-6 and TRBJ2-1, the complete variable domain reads GAGVSQSPRYKVTKRGQDVALRCDPISGHVSLYWYRQALGQGPEFLTYFNYEAQQDKSGLPNDRFSAERPEGSISTLTIQRTEQRDSAMYRCASSLGGPAVYNEQFFGPGTRLTVL.

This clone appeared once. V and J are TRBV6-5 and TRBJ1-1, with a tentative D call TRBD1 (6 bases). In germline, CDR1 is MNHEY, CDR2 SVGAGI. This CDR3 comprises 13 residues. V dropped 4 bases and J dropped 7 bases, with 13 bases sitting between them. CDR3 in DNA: TGTGCCAGCAGTTCCACAGGGCTGGGTGAAGCTTTCTTT. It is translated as CASSSTGLGEAFF.

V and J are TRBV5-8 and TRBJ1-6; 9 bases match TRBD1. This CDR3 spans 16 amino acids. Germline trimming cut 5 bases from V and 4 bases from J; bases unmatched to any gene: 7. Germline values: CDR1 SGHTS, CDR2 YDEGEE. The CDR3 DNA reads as TGTGCCAGCAGGGCCGAGACAGGGGGATATAATTCACCCCTCCACTTT. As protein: CASRAETGGYNSPLHF.

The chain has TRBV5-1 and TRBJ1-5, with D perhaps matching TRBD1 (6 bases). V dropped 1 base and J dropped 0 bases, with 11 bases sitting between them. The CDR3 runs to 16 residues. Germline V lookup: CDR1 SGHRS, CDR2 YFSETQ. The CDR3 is CASSLSPGDSNQPQHF. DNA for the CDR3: TGCGCCAGCAGCTTGTCTCCAGGGGATAGCAATCAGCCCCAGCATTTT.

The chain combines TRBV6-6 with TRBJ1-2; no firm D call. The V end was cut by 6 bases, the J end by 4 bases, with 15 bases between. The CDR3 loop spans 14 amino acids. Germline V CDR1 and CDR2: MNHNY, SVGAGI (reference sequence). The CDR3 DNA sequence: TGTGCCAGCAGGCGGGAAACGGGGTCCTATGGCTACACCTTC. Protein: CASRRETGSYGYTF.

This CDR3 is CASSLGTSPQETQYF. CDR3 DNA: TGTGCCAGCAGCTTGGGGACTTCACCTCAAGAGACCCAGTACTTC. This chain joins TRBV5-4 and TRBJ2-5, with a possible D match to TRBD2 (5 bases). The CDR3 covers 15 residues. V lost 0 bases, J lost 2 bases, and 11 bases lay in between. Germline V gene sequence: CDR1 SGHNT, CDR2 YYREEE (reference sequence).

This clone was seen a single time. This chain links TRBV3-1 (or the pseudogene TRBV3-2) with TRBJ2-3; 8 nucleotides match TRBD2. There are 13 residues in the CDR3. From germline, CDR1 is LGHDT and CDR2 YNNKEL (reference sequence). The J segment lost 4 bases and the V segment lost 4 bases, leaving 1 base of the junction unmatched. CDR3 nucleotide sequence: TGTGCCAGCAGCCCGGGGGGGCCAGATACGCAGTATTTT. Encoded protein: CASSPGGPDTQYF.

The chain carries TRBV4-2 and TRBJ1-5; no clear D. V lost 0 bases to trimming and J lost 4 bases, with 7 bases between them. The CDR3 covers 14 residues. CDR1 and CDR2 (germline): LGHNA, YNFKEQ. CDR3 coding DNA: TGTGCCAGCAGCCAAGATAGAGGGAATCAGCCCCAGCATTTT. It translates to CASSQDRGNQPQHF.

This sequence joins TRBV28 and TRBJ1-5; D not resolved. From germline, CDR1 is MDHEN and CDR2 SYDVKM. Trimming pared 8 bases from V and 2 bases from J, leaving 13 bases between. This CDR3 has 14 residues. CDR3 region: CASSTRMGNQPQHF. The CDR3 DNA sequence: TGTGCCAGCTCAACTAGGATGGGCAATCAGCCCCAGCATTTT.

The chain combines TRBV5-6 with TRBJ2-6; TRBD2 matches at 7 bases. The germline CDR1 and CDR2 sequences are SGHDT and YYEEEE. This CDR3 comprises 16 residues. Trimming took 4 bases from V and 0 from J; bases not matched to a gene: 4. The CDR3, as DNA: TGTGCCAGCAGCCCGGGACTATCCTCTGGGGCCAACGTCCTGACTTTC. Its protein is CASSPGLSSGANVLTF. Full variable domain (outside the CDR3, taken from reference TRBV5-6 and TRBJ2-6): DAGVTQSPTHLIKTRGQQVTLRCSPKSGHDTVSWYQQALGQGPQFIFQYYEEEERQRGNFPDRFSGHQFPNYSSELNVNALLLGDSALYLCASSPGLSSGANVLTFGAGSRLTVL.

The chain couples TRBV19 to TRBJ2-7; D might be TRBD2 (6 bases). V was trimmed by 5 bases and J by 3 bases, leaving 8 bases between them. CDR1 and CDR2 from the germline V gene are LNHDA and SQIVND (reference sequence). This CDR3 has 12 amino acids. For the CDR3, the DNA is TGTGCCAGTAGTGATAGCGGCTACGAGCAGTACTTC. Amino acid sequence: CASSDSGYEQYF.

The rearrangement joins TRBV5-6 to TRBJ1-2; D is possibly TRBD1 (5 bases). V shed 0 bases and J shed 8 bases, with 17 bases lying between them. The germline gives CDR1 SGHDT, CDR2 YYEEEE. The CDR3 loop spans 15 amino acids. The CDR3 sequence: CASSLAWQGIGGYTF. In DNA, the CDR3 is TGTGCCAGCAGCTTGGCATGGCAGGGAATAGGCGGCTACACCTTC.

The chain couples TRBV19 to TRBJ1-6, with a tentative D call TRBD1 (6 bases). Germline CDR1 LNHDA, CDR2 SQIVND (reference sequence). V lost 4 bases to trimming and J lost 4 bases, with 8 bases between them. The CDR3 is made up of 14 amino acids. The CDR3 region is CASSTTGYNSPLHF. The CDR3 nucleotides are TGTGCCAGTAGTACGACAGGTTATAATTCACCCCTCCACTTT.

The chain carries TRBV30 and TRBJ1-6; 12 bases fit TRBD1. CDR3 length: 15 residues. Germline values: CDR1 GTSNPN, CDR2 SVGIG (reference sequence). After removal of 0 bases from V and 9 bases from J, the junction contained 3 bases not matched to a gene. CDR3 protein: CAWSVGQGASSPLHF. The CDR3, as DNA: TGTGCCTGGAGTGTGGGACAGGGGGCGAGTTCACCCCTCCACTTT.

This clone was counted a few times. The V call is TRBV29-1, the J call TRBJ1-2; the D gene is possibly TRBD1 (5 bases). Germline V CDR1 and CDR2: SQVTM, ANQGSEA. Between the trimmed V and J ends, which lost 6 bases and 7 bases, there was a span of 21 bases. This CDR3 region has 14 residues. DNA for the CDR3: TGCAGCGTCTTATGGGACCGGAGGGTCTCTGGCTACACCTTC. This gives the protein CSVLWDRRVSGYTF.

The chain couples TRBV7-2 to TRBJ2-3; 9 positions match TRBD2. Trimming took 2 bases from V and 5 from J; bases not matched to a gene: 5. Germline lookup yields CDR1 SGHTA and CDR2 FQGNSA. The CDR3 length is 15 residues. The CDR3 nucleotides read TGTGCCAGCAGCTTATTGCTAGCGGGGAGAGATACGCAGTATTTT. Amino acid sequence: CASSLLLAGRDTQYF.

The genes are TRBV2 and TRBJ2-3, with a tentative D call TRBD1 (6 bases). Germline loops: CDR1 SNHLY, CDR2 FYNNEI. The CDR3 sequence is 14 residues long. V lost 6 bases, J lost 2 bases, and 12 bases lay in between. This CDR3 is CASRGHINTDTQYF. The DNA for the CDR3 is TGTGCCAGCAGGGGACACATTAACACAGATACGCAGTATTTT.

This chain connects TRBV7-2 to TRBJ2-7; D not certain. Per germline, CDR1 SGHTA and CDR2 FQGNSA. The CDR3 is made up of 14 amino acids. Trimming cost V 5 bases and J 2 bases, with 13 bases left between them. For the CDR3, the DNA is TGTGCCAGCAGCGCACACGCGGCCCCCTACGAGCAGTACTTC. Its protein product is CASSAHAAPYEQYF.